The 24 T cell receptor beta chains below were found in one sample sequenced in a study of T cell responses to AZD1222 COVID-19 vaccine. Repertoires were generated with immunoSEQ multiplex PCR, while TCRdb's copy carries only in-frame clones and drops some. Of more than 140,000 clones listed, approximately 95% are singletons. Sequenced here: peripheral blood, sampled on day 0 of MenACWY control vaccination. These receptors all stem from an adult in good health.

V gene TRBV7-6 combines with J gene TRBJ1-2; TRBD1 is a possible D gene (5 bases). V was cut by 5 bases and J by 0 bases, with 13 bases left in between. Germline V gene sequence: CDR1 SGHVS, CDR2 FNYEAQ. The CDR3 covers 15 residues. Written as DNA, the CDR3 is TGTGCCAGCAGCCCCGGGACGGCAGCTAACTATGGCTACACCTTC. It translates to CASSPGTAANYGYTF.

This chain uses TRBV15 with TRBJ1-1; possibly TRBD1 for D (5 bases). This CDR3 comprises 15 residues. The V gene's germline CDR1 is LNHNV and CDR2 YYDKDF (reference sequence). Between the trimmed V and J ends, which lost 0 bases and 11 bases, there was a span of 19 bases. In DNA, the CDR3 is TGTGCCACCAGCAGAGACGGTTGGGGGAGGGGTCAGGCTTTCTTT. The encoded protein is CATSRDGWGRGQAFF.

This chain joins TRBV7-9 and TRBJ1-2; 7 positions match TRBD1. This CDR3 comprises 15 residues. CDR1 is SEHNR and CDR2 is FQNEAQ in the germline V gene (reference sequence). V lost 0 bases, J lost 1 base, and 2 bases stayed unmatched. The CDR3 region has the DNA TGTGCCAGCAGCTTAGCGACAGGGATTAACTATGGCTACACCTTC. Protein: CASSLATGINYGYTF.

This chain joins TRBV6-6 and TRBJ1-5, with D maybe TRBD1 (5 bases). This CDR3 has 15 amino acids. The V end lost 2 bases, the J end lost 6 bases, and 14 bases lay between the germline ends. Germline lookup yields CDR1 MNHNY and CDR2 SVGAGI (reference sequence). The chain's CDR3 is CASSYLLGDSQPQHF. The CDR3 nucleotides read TGTGCCAGCAGTTACCTATTAGGGGATAGTCAGCCCCAGCATTTT.

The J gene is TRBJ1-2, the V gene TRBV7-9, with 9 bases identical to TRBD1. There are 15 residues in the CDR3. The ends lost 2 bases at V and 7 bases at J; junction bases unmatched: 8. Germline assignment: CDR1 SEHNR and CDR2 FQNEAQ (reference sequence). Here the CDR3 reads CASSLRTGGPGGYTF. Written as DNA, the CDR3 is TGTGCCAGCAGCTTAAGAACAGGGGGCCCAGGTGGCTACACCTTC.

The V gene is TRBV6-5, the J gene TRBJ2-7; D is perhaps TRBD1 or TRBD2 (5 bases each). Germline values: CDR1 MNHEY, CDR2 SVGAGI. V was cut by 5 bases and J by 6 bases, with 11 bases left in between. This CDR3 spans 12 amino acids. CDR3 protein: CASSKPGLEQYF. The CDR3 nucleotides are TGTGCCAGCAGTAAACCGGGGCTCGAGCAGTACTTC.

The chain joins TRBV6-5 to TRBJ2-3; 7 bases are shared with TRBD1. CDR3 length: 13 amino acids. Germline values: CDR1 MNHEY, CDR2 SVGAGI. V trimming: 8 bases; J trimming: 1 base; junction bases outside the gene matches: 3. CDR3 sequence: CASGTGGTDTQYF. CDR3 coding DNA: TGTGCCAGCGGAACAGGGGGCACAGATACGCAGTATTTT.

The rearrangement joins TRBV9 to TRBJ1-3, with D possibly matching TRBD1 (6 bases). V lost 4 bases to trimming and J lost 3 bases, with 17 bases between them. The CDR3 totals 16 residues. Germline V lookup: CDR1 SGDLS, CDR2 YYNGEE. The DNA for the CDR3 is TGTGCCAGCAGCCCGGTTGCGGGGGCGGGTGGAAACACCATATATTTT. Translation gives CASSPVAGAGGNTIYF.

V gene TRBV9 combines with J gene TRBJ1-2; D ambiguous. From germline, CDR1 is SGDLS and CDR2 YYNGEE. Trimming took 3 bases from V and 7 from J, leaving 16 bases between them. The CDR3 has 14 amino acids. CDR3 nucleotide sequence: TGTGCCAGCAGCGATACACCTGGTTTCAGTGGCTACACCTTC. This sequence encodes CASSDTPGFSGYTF.

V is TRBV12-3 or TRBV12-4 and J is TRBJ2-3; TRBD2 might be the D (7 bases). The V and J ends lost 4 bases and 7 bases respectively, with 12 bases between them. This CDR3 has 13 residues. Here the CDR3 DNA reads TGTGCCAGCAGTTCCGCGGGGGCGAATACGCAGTATTTT. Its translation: CASSSAGANTQYF.

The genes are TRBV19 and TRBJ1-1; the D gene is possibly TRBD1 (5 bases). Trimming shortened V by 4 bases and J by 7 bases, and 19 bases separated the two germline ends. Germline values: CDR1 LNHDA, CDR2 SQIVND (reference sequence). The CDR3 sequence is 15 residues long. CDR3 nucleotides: TGTGCCAGTAGTACCTCCTGGAGGGGCGGGAATGAAGCTTTCTTT. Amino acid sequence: CASSTSWRGGNEAFF.

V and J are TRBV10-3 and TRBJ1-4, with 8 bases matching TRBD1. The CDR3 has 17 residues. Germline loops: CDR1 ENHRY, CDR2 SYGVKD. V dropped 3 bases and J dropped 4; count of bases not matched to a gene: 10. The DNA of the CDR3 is TGTGCCATCAGTGACATCCCGGGACAGGACTATAATGAAAAACTGTTTTTT. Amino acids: CAISDIPGQDYNEKLFF.

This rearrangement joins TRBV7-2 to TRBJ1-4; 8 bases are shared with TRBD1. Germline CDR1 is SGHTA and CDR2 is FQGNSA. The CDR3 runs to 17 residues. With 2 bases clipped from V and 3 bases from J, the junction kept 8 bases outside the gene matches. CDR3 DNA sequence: TGTGCCAGCAGCTTATTCGGACAGGGAAGGGCTAATGAAAAACTGTTTTTT. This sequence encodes CASSLFGQGRANEKLFF.

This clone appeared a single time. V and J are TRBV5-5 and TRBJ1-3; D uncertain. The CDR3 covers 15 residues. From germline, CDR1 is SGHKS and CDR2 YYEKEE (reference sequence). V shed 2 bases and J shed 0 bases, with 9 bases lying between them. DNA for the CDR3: TGTGCCAGCAGCTTCTGGGCAGGCTCTGGAAACACCATATATTTT. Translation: CASSFWAGSGNTIYF.

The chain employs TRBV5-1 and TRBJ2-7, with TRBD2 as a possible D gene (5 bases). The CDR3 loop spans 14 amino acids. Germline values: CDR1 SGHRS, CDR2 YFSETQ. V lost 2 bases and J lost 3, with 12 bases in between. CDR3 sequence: CASSLRVGGYEQYF. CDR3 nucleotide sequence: TGCGCCAGCAGCTTACGGGTTGGAGGCTACGAGCAGTACTTC.

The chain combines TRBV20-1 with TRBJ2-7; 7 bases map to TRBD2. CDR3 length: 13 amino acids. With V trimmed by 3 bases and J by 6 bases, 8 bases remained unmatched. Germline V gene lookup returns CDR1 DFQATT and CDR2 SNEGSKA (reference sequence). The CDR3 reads CSASVGGGSEQYF. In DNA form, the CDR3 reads TGCAGTGCTAGTGTTGGGGGAGGGTCCGAGCAGTACTTC.

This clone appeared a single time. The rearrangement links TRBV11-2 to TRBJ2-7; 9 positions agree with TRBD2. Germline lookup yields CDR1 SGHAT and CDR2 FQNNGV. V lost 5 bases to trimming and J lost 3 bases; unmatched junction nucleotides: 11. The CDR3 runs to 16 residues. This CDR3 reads CASSPISRTSVYEQYF. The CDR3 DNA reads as TGTGCCAGCAGCCCCATATCAAGGACTAGCGTCTACGAGCAGTACTTC.

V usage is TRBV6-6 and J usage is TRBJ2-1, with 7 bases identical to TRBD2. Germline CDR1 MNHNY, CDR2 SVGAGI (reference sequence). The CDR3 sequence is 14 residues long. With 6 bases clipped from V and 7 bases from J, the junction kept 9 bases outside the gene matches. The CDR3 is CASRDTGGSNEQFF. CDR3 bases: TGTGCCAGCAGAGACACCGGGGGGTCGAATGAGCAGTTCTTC.

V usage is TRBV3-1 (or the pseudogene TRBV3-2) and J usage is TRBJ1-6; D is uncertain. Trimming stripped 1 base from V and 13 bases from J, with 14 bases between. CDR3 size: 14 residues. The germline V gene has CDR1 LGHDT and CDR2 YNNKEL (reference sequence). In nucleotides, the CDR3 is TGTGCCAGCAGCCAAGGACGGGCCAACGTCCCCCTCCACTTT. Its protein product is CASSQGRANVPLHF.

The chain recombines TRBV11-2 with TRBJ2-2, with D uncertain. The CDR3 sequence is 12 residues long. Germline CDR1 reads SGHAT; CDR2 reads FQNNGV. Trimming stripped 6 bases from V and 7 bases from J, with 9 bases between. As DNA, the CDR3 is TGTGCCAGCAGGCCATTAGGCGGGGAGCTGTTTTTT. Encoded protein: CASRPLGGELFF.

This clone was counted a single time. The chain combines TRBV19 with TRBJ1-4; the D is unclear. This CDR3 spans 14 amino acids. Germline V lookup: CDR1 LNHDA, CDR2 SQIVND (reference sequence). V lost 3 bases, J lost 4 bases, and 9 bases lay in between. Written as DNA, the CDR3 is TGTGCCAGTAGTATGAACACGAATAATGAAAAACTGTTTTTT. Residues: CASSMNTNNEKLFF.

CDR3 DNA sequence: TGTGCCAGCAGCCGAAACTTGGGATCACCCCTCCACTTT. Residues: CASSRNLGSPLHF. The rearrangement joins TRBV12-3 or TRBV12-4 to TRBJ1-6, with D hard to call. This CDR3 is 13 amino acids long. Trimming took off 6 bases at V and 10 bases at J, with 13 bases between the two ends.

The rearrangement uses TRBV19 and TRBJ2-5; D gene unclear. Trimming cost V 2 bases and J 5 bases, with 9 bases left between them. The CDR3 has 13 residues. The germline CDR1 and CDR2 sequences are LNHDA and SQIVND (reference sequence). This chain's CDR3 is CASSIMETETQYF. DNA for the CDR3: TGTGCCAGTAGTATAATGGAGACGGAGACCCAGTACTTC.

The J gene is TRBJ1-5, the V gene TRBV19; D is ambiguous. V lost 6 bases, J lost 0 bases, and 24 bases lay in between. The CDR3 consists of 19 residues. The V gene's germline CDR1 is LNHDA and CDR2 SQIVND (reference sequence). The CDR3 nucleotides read TGTGCCAGTAGACTAGAACGGGCCGCCGGCCTTTATAGCAATCAGCCCCAGCATTTT. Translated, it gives CASRLERAAGLYSNQPQHF. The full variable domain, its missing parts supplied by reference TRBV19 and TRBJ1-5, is DGGITQSPKYLFRKEGQNVTLSCEQNLNHDAMYWYRQDPGQGLRLIYYSQIVNDFQKGDIAEGYSVSREKKESFPLTVTSAQKNPTAFYLCASRLERAAGLYSNQPQHFGDGTRLSIL.